This T cell receptor (beta chain) was sequenced in a study of T cells in Graves' hyperthyroidism and ophthalmopathy. The wider study: Sampling of peripheral blood happened at initial diagnosis, prior to any treatment.

TCR beta CDR3 regions were amplified from RNA. In the first-round RT-PCR of the TCR CDR3, the HTBI primer set was used. TCRdb passed the multiplex PCR reads through MiXCR, listing each CDR3 protein once. The table lists over 700,000 distinct CDR3 sequences, around 39% of them singletons, with approximately 8.7% in the top ten. This clonotype was seen once. Its antigen is not identified. CDR3 length equals 12 residues. V dropped 7 bases and J dropped 6 bases, with 10 bases sitting between them. Germline V CDR1 and CDR2: MDHEN, SYDVKM. Study-wide findings and caveats: With a median lead of approximately six months before onset, the model predicted ophthalmopathy. The blood repertoire included most of the expanded thyroid clonotypes above 0.001.

The TCR originated in a man aged 18 to 29 with Graves' hyperthyroidism. Sequenced material: blood. V is TRBV28 and J is TRBJ1-5; D is ambiguous. CDR3 sequence: CASMDVGQPQHF. The CDR3, as DNA: TGTGCCAGCATGGACGTCGGTCAGCCCCAGCATTTT. The variable domain in full, with the rest retrieved from reference TRBV28 and TRBJ1-5, is DVKVTQSSRYLVKRTGEKVFLECVQDMDHENMFWYRQDPGLGLRLIYFSYDVKMKEKGDIPEGYSVSREKKERFSLILESASTNQTSMYLCASMDVGQPQHFGDGTRLSIL.